This record looks at one T cell receptor (beta chain) sequence and its context. Its antigen is unidentified. The 5'RACE method, run with constant-segment primers, produced TCR alpha and TCR beta cDNA libraries (carrying sample barcodes and UMIs). One entry per CDR3 protein results from TCRdb running MiXCR on the 5' RACE reads. The sample has 470,000 or so distinct CDR3 sequences, 15% to 20% seen once; the top ten hold roughly 12%. The sample originates from a study of T-cell memory formation after mild COVID-19. Study overall: For the most part, TCR clusters were specific to one donor.

Study results and limitations: Contracting CD4+ clones sat mainly in CM and EM; CD8+ in EMRA. That cross-reactive memory joined was suggested by some responding clones appearing in pre-infection memory.

This TCR came from an adult woman who had mild COVID-19 (a few samples of this study predate the infection). Cell type and time point are not known. Sequencing used PBMCs or a T cell subset sorted from them (not recorded which).

DNA of the CDR3: TGTGCCAGCAGCTCAGCTAGCGGGGGGGCATTCGGAGAGACCCAGTACTTC. This codes for CASSSASGGAFGETQYF. This chain links TRBV7-9 with TRBJ2-5; 12 nucleotides line up with TRBD2. Germline assignment: CDR1 SEHNR and CDR2 FQNEAQ (reference sequence). V was pared by 4 bases and J by 4 bases, with 10 bases of the junction left unmatched. CDR3 length: 17 residues.